This T cell receptor (beta chain) was sequenced in a study of naive and memory T cell subsets. General study findings and limits: Especially in CD8 cells, naive repertoires contained a few larger clonotypes, possibly CD45RA-re-expressing memory cells.

Both TRBC1 and TRBC2 were covered by a beta constant-region primer of two equimolar oligonucleotides. Ligated cDNA was amplified by four rounds of PCR with nested alpha and beta constant-region primers and SP2. TCRdb re-derived calls from the UMI-ligation and nested PCR reads in MiXCR, one entry per CDR3 protein. This table has over 110,000 distinct CDR3 sequences, more than 15% appearing once. The V gene's germline CDR1 is SGHNT and CDR2 YYREEE (reference sequence). The CDR3 sequence is 16 residues long. V was shortened by 4 bases and J by 9 bases, with 23 bases between the two germline ends. Comment on this clonotype: As yet, its antigen is unknown.

The source is a human donor in good health. This chain links TRBV5-4 with TRBJ2-1; possible D gene TRBD1, 5 bases. Material for sequencing was naive CD8+ T cells from blood. CDR3 region: CASSGPSAEGAPEQFF. In nucleotides, the CDR3 is TGTGCCAGCAGCGGACCCTCGGCAGAAGGGGCACCTGAGCAGTTCTTC.